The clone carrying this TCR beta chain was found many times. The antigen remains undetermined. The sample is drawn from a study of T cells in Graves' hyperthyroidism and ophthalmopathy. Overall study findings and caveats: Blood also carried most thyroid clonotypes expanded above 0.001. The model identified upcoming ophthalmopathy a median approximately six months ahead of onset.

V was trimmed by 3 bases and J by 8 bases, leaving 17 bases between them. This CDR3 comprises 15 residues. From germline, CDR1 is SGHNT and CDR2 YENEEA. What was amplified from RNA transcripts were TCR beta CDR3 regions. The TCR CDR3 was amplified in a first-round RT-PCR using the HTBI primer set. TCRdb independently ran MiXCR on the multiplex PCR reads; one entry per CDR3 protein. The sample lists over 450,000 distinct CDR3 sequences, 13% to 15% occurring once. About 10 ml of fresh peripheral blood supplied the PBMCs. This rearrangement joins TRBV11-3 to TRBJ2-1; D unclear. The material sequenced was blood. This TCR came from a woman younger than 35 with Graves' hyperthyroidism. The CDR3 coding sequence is TGTGCCAGCAGCTTCCAGGACGGATGGAGCGATGAGCAGTTCTTC. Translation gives CASSFQDGWSDEQFF.